The rows below give T cell receptor beta chains drawn from one sample of a study of cytomegalovirus exposure and HLA in healthy donors. The repertoire was sequenced with immunoSEQ multiplex PCR; TCRdb's copy has only in-frame clones and lacks some. The sample consists of about 90,000 clones, roughly 80% of them appearing once. The sequencing input was PBMCs. The source is a woman aged 40 to 55 in good health and CMV-seropositive. The CDR3 runs from the conserved cysteine through the conserved F or W. Each record gives: CDR3 protein, CDR3 DNA, clone size, V gene, J gene, D gene. The D gene is left open where the match is weak. Part of the rows lack a size; the others show once, few, many or a class for expanded clones.

cdr3_aa: CASSIRPSVGETQYF
cdr3_nt: TGTGCCAGCAGCATACGACCTAGCGTTGGGGAGACCCAGTACTTC
clone_size: few
v_call: TRBV11-2
j_call: TRBJ2-5
d_call: NA

cdr3_aa: CATQLEAGFHQPQHF
cdr3_nt: TGTGCCACCCAACTCGAGGCAGGGTTTCATCAGCCCCAGCATTTT
clone_size: NA
v_call: TRBV15
j_call: TRBJ1-5
d_call: NA

cdr3_aa: CASSLERDTVSGNTIYF
cdr3_nt: TGTGCCAGCAGCCTCGAGCGGGACACGGTCTCTGGAAACACCATATATTTT
clone_size: NA
v_call: TRBV7-9
j_call: TRBJ1-3
d_call: NA

cdr3_aa: CASSVGVEYEQYF
cdr3_nt: TGTGCCAGCAGCGTAGGTGTAGAATACGAGCAGTACTTC
clone_size: NA
v_call: TRBV9
j_call: TRBJ2-7
d_call: NA

cdr3_aa: CASSFSDTEAFF
cdr3_nt: TGTGCCAGCAGCTTTTCGGACACTGAAGCTTTCTTT
clone_size: NA
v_call: TRBV7-9
j_call: TRBJ1-1
d_call: NA

cdr3_aa: CASSLRQASYNEQFF
cdr3_nt: TGTGCCAGCAGTTTGAGACAGGCCTCCTACAATGAGCAGTTCTTC
clone_size: NA
v_call: TRBV2
j_call: TRBJ2-1
d_call: NA

cdr3_aa: CASRGRDRDYGYTF
cdr3_nt: TGTGCCAGTAGGGGAAGAGACAGGGACTATGGCTACACCTTC
clone_size: NA
v_call: TRBV19
j_call: TRBJ1-2
d_call: TRBD1

cdr3_aa: CASREGTAVPEQYF
cdr3_nt: TGCGCCAGCAGAGAGGGGACAGCCGTACCCGAGCAGTACTTC
clone_size: NA
v_call: TRBV5-1
j_call: TRBJ2-7
d_call: TRBD1

cdr3_aa: CASSVQGARGNTIYF
cdr3_nt: TGTGCCAGCAGTGTACAGGGGGCGAGAGGAAACACCATATATTTT
clone_size: NA
v_call: TRBV28
j_call: TRBJ1-3
d_call: TRBD1

cdr3_aa: CASSLVGSYEQYF
cdr3_nt: TGTGCCAGCAGCTTAGTGGGGAGCTACGAGCAGTACTTC
clone_size: NA
v_call: TRBV11-1
j_call: TRBJ2-7
d_call: NA

cdr3_aa: CASSLGGANEKLFF
cdr3_nt: TGTGCCAGCAGTTTGGGGGGAGCTAATGAAAAACTGTTTTTT
clone_size: NA
v_call: TRBV27
j_call: TRBJ1-4
d_call: NA

cdr3_aa: CASSQDRGGSQPQHF
cdr3_nt: TGCGCCAGCAGCCAAGATCGGGGGGGCAGTCAGCCCCAGCATTTT
clone_size: once
v_call: TRBV4-3
j_call: TRBJ1-5
d_call: NA

cdr3_aa: CASSERQRYTEAFF
cdr3_nt: TGCGCCAGCAGCGAACGACAGCGATACACTGAAGCTTTCTTT
clone_size: NA
v_call: TRBV5-1
j_call: TRBJ1-1
d_call: NA

cdr3_aa: CASSGNAGPGNQPQHF
cdr3_nt: TGTGCCAGCAGCGGGAATGCAGGGCCAGGCAATCAGCCCCAGCATTTT
clone_size: NA
v_call: TRBV7-2
j_call: TRBJ1-5
d_call: NA

cdr3_aa: CASSSGQVRLSNQPQHF
cdr3_nt: TGTGCCAGCAGCTCAGGACAGGTTCGTTTGAGCAATCAGCCCCAGCATTTT
clone_size: NA
v_call: TRBV5-6
j_call: TRBJ1-5
d_call: TRBD1

cdr3_aa: CASSLAGTGGPHEQYF
cdr3_nt: TGTGCCAGCAGCTTAGCGGGTACAGGGGGTCCCCACGAGCAGTACTTC
clone_size: once
v_call: TRBV7-8
j_call: TRBJ2-7
d_call: TRBD1

cdr3_aa: CASSLRTGNGETQYF
cdr3_nt: TGTGCCAGCAGCTTAAGGACAGGGAATGGTGAGACCCAGTACTTC
clone_size: once
v_call: TRBV7-3
j_call: TRBJ2-5
d_call: TRBD1

cdr3_aa: CASSYNGYTF
cdr3_nt: TGTGCCAGCAGTTATAATGGCTACACCTTC
clone_size: NA
v_call: TRBV6-6
j_call: TRBJ1-2
d_call: NA

cdr3_aa: CASSQDRDKPGQLRDYGYTF
cdr3_nt: TGCGCCAGCAGCCAAGATCGGGATAAACCGGGACAGCTAAGGGACTATGGCTACACCTTC
clone_size: NA
v_call: TRBV4-3
j_call: TRBJ1-2
d_call: TRBD1

cdr3_aa: CASSTTGQGIQYF
cdr3_nt: TGTGCCAGTAGTACGACGGGACAGGGAATTCAGTACTTC
clone_size: NA
v_call: TRBV19
j_call: TRBJ2-4
d_call: TRBD1

cdr3_aa: CAKPKTGKYNSPLHF
cdr3_nt: TGTGCCAAACCCAAGACAGGGAAGTATAATTCACCCCTCCACTTT
clone_size: NA
v_call: TRBV11-2
j_call: TRBJ1-6
d_call: TRBD1

cdr3_aa: CASSQGGATTGANVLTF
cdr3_nt: TGCGCCAGCAGTCAAGGAGGTGCGACAACAGGGGCCAACGTCCTGACTTTC
clone_size: NA
v_call: TRBV23-1
j_call: TRBJ2-6
d_call: NA